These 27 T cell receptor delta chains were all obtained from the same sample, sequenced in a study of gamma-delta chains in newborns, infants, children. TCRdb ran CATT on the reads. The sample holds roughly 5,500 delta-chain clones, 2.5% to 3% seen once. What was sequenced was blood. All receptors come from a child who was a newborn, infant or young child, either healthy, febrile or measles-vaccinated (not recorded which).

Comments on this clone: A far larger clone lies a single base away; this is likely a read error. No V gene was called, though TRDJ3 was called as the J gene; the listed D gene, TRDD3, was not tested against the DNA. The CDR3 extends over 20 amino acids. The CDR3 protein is CACGSTGGYESSWDTRQMFF. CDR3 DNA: TGTGCCTGTGGCAGTACTGGGGGATACGAGAGCTCCTGGGACACCCGACAGATGTTTTTC.

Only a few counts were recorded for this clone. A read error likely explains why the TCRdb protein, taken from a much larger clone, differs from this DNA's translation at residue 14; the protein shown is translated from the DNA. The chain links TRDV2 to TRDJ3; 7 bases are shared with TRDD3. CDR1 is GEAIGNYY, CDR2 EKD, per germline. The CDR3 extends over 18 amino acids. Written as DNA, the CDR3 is TGTGCCTGTGACACCGTTTGGGGGAGCTCCTGGGACACCCAACAGATGTTTTTC. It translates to CACDTVWGSSWDTQQMFF.

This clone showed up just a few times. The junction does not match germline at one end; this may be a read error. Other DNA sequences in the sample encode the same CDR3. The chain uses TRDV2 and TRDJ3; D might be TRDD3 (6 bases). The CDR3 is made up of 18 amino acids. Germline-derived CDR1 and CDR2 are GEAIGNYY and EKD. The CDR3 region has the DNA TGTGCCTGTGACACAGCTGGGGAAAGCTCCTGGGACACCAGACAGATGTTTTTC. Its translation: CACDTAGESSWDTRQMFF.

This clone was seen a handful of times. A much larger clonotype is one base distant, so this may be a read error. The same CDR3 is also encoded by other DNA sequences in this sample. The CDR3 sequence: CACDWGTDKLIF. Here the CDR3 DNA reads TGTGCCTGTGACTGGGGGACCGATAAACTAATCTTT. The gene calls are TRDV2 and TRDJ1; TRDD3 aligns across 7 bases. Germline-derived CDR1 and CDR2 are GEAIGNYY and EKD. This CDR3 is 12 amino acids long.

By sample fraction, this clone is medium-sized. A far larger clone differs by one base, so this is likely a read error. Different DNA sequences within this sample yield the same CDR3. The CDR3 here is CACDILGDTAQLFF. The CDR3 DNA reads as TGTGCCTGCGACATACTGGGGGATACAGCACAACTCTTCTTT. V usage is TRDV2 and J usage is TRDJ2; 10 nucleotides align to TRDD3. The CDR3 length is 14 residues. From germline, CDR1 is GEAIGNYY and CDR2 EKD.

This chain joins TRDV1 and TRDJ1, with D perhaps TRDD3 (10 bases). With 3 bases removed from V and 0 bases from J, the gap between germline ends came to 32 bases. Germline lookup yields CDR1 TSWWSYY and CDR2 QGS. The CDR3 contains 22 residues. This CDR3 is CALGDLPSYGGYAPLYTDKLIF. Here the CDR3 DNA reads TGTGCTCTTGGGGATCTGCCTTCCTACGGGGGATACGCCCCGTTGTACACCGATAAACTCATCTTT.

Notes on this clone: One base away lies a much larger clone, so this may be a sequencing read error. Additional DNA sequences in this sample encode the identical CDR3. As DNA, the CDR3 is TGCGCCTGTGACACCGTACTGGGGGATACCTTCACCGATAAACTCATCTTT. Protein product: CACDTVLGDTFTDKLIF. The chain couples TRDV2 to TRDJ1, with 12 bases that match TRDD3. CDR1 is GEAIGNYY, CDR2 EKD, per germline. The CDR3 consists of 17 residues.

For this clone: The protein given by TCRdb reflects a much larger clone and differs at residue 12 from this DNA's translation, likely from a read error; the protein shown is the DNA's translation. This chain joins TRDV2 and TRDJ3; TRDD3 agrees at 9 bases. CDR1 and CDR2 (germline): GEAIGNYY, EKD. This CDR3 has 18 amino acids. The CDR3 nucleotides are TGTGCCTGTGACGAGTACTGGGGGAGCTCCTGGAACACCCGACAGATGTTTTTC. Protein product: CACDEYWGSSWNTRQMFF.

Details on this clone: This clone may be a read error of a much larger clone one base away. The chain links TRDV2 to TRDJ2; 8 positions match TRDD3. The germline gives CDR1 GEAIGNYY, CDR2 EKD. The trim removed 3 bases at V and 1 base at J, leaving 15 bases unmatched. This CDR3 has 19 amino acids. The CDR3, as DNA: TGTGCCTGTGACGGGATAGATTTCGGGGATACAGGTTTGACAGCACAACTCTTCTTT. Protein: CACDGIDFGDTGLTAQLFF.

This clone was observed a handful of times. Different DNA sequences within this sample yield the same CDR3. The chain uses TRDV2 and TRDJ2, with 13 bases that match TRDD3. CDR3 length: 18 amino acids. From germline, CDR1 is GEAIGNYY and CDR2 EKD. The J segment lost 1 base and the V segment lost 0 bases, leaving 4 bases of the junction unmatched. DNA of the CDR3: TGTGCCTGTGACACCCTACTGGGGGATACGCATTTGACAGCACAACTCTTCTTT. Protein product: CACDTLLGDTHLTAQLFF.

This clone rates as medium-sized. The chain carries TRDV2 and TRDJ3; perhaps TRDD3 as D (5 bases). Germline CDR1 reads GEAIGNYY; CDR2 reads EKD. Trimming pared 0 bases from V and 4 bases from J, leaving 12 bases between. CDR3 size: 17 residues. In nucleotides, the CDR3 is TGTGCCTGTGACACCGTGAAGGATAAGTGGGACACCCGACAGATGTTTTTC. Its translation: CACDTVKDKWDTRQMFF.

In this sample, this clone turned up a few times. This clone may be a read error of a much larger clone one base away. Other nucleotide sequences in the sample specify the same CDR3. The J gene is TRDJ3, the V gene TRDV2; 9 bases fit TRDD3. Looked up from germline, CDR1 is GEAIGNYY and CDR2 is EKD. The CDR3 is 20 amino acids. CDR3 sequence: CACDTGDWGTGSWDTRQMFF. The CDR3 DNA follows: TGCGCCTGTGACACCGGGGACTGGGGGACCGGCTCCTGGGACACCCGACAGATGTTTTTC.

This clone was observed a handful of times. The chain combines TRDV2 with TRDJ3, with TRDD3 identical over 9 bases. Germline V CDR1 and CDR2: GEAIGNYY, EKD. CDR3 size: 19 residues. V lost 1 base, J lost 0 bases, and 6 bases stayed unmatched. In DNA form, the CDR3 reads TGTGCCTGTGACACTGTACCGGGGGATACCTCCTGGGACACCCGACAGATGTTTTTC. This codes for CACDTVPGDTSWDTRQMFF.

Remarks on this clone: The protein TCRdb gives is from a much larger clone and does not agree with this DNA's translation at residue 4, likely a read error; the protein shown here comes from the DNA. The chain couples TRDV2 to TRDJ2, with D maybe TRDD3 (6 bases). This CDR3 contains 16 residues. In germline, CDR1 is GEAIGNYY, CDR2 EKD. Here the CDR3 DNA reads TGTGCCTGTAACACAATCGGGGGAGCTTTGACAGCACAACTCTTCTTT. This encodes CACNTIGGALTAQLFF.

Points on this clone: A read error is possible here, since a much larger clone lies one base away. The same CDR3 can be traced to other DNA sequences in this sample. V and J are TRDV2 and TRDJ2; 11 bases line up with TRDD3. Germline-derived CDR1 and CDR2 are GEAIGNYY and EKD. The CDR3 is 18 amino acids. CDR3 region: CACDVLGDTGALTAQLFF. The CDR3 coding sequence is TGTGCTTGTGACGTCCTGGGGGATACAGGGGCTTTGACAGCACAACTCTTCTTT.

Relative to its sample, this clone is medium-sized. DNA for the CDR3: TGTGCCTGTGACAACTGGTCTCTATCCTGGGACACCCGACAGATGTTTTTC. Translated: CACDNWSLSWDTRQMFF. The chain joins TRDV2 to TRDJ3; D possibly corresponds to TRDD3 (5 bases). CDR1 is GEAIGNYY, CDR2 EKD, per germline. The CDR3 totals 17 residues. V lost 2 bases and J lost 1, with 11 bases in between.

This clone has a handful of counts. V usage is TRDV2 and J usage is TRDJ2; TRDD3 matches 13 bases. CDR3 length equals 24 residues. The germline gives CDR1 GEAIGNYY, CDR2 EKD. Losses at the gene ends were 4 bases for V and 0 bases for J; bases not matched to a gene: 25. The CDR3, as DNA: TGTGCCTGTGATCCAGTACTGGGGGATACGTGGGCATCCCCCGGGGCCCCTTTGACAGCACAACTCTTCTTT. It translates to CACDPVLGDTWASPGAPLTAQLFF.

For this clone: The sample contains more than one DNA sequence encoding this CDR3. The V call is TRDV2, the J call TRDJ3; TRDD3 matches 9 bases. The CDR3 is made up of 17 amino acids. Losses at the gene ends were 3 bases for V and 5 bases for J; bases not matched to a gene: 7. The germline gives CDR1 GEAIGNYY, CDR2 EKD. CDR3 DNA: TGTGCCTGTGACCCCCTGGGGGATCACCGGGACACCCGACAGATGTTTTTC. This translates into CACDPLGDHRDTRQMFF.

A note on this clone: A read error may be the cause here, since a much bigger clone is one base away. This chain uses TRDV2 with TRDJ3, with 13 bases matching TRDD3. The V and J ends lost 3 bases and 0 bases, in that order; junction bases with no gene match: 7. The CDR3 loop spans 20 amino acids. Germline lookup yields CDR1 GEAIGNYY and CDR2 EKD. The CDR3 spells CACDSPLGDTSSWDTRQMFF. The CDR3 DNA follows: TGTGCCTGTGACTCCCCACTGGGGGATACGAGCTCCTGGGACACCCGACAGATGTTTTTC.

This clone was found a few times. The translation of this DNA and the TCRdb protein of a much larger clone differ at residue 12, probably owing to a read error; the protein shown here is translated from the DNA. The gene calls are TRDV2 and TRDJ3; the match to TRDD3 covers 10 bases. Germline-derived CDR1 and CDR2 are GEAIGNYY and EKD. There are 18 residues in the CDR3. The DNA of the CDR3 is TGTGCCTGTGACACTGGGGGATACCGCTCCTGGGTCACCCGACAGATGTTTTTC. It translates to CACDTGGYRSWVTRQMFF.

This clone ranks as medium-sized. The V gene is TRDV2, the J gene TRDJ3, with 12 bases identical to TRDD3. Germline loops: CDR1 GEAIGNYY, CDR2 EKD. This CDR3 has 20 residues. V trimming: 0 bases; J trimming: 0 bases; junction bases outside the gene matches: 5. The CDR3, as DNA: TGTGCCTGTGACACCGCTGGGGGATACGGGAGCTCCTGGGACACCCGACAGATGTTTTTC. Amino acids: CACDTAGGYGSSWDTRQMFF.

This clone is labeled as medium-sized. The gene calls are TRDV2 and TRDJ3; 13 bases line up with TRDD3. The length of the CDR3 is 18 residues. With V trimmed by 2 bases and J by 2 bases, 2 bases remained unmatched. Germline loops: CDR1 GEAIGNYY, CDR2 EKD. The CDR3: CACDKLGDTTWDTRQMFF. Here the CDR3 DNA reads TGTGCCTGTGACAAACTGGGGGATACGACCTGGGACACCCGACAGATGTTTTTC.

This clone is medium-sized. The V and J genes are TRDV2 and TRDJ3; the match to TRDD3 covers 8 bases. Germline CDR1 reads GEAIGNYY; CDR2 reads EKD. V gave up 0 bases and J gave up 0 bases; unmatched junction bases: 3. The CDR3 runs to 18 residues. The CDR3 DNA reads TGTGCCTGTGACACCGTACTGGGGGGCTCCTGGGACACCCGACAGATGTTTTTC. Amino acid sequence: CACDTVLGGSWDTRQMFF.

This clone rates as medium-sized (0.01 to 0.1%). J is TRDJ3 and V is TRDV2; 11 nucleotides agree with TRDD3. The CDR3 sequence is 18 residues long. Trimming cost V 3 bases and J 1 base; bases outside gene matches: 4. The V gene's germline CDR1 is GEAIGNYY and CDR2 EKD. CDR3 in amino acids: CACDVLGDISWDTRQMFF. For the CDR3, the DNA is TGTGCCTGTGACGTACTGGGGGATATTTCCTGGGACACCCGACAGATGTTTTTC.

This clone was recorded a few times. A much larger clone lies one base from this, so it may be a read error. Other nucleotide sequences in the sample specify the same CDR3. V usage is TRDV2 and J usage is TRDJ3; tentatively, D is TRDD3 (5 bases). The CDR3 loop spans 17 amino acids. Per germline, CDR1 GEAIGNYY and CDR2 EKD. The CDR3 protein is CACDTLRGTWDTRQMFF. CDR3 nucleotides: TGTGCCTGTGACACACTCCGCGGAACCTGGGACACCCGACAGATGTTCTTC.

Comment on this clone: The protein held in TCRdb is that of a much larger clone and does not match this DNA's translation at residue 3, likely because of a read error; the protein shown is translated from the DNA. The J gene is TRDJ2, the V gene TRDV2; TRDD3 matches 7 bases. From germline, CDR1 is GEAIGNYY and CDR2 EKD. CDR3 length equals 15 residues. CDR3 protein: CARDTDWGLTAQLFF. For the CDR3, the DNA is TGTGCCCGTGACACCGACTGGGGTTTGACAGCACAACTCTTCTTT.

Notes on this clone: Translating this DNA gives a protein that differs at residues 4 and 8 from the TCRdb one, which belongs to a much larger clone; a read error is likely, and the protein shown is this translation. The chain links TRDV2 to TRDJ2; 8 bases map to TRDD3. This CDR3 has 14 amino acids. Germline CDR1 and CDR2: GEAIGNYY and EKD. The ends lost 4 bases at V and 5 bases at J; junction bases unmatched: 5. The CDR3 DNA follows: TGTGCCTGTGAGATACTGGGGGCTACAGCACAACTCTTCTTT. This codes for CACEILGATAQLFF.